The clone carrying this T cell receptor (beta chain) has just a few counts. The antigen is not known. TCRdb ran MiXCR on the RT-PCR reads and lists one entry per CDR3 protein. The sample gives 450,000 to 600,000 distinct CDR3 sequences, around 7.9% of which show up once; over 10% is in the top ten. This sample was taken from a study of response to subunit inactivated influenza vaccine. The CDR3 spans 15 residues. Germline assignment: CDR1 LGHNA and CDR2 YNFKEQ. Trimming removed 1 base at V and 0 bases at J, with 9 bases between. Study-level points and caveats: New T cells are recruited in small numbers by each seasonal influenza vaccination, according to the authors' suggestion.

Sequencing used PBMCs from blood, obtained approximately 25 months after vaccination. This receptor was identified in a man aged 45 to 70 who received an inactivated influenza vaccine. The chain has TRBV4-2 and TRBJ1-2; TRBD1 might be the D (5 bases). The CDR3 reads CASSQVPTANYGYTF. CDR3 coding DNA: TGTGCCAGCAGCCAAGTTCCGACAGCTAACTATGGCTACACCTTC.